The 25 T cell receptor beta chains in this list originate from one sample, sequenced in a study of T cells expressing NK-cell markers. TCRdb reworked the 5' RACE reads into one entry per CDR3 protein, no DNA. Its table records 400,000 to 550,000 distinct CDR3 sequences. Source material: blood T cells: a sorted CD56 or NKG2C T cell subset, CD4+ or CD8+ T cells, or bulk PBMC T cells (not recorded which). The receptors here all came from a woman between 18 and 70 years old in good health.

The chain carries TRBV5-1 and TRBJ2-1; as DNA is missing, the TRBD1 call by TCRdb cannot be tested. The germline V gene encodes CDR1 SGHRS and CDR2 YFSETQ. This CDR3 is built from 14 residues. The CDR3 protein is CASSLPGPSNEQFF.

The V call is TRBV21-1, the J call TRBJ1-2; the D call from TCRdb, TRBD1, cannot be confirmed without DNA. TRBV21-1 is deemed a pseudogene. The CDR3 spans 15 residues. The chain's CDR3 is CASSKDVRTGSSYTF.

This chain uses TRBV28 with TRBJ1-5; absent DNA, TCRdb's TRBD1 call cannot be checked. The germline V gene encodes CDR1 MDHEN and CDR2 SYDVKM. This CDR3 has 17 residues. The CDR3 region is CASRGAPNPYSNQPQHF.

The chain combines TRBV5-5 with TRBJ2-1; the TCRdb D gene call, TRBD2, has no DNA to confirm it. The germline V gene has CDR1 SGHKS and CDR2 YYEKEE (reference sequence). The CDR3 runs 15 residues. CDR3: CASSLSPSGGNEQFF.

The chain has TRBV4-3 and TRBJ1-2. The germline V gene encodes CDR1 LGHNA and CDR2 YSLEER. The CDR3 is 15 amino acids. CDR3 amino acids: CASSQERGPSYGYTF.

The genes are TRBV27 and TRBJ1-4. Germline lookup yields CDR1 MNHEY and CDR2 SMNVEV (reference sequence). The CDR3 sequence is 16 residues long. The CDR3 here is CASSPFGGGSNEKLFF.

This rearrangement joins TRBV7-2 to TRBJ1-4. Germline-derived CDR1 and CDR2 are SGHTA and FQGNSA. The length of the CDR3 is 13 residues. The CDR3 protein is CASSLILGEKLFF.

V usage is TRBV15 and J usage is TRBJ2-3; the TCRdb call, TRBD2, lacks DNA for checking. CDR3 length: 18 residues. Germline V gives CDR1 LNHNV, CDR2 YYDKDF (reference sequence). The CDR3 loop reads CATSRDSLAGLSTDTQYF.

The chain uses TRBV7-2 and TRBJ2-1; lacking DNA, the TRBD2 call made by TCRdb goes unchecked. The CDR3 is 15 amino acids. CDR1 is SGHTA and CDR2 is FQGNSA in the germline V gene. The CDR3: CAGSLEPSGANEQFF.

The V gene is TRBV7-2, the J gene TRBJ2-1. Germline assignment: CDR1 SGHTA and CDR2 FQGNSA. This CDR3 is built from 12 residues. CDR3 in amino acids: CASSFLNNEQFF.

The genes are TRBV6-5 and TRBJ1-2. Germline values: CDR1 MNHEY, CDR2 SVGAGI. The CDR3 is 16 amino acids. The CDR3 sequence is CASSPPGLASTDGYTF.

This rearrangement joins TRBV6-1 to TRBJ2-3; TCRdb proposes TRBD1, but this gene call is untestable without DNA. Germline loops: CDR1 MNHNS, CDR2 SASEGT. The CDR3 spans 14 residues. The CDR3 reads CASSVTWGTDTQYF.

The chain's CDR3 is CASRPPQARSGTEAFF. The rearrangement uses TRBV6-1 and TRBJ1-1. The germline V gene has CDR1 MNHNS and CDR2 SASEGT. The CDR3 covers 16 residues.

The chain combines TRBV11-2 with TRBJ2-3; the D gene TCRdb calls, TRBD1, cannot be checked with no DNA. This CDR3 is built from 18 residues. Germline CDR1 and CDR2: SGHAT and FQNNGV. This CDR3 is CASSLVVQGAGGTDTQYF.

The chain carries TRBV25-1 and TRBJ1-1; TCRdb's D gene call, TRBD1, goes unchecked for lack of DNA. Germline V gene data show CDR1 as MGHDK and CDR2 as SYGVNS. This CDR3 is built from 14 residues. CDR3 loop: CASKGQNLNTEAFF.

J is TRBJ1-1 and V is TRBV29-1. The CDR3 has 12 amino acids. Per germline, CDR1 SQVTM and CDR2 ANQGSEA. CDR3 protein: CSVHGSYNGAFF.

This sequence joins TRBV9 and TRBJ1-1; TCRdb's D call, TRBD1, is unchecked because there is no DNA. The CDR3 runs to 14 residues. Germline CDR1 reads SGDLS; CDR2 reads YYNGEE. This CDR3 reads CASSVGQMNTEAFF.

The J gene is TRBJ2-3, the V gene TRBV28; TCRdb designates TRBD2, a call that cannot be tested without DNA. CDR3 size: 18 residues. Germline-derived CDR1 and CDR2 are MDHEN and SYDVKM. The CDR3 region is CASSRLGTSGDGTDTQYF.

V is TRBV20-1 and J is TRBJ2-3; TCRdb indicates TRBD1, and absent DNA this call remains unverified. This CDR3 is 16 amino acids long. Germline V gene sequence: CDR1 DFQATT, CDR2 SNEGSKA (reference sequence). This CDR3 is CSARWGGRQSTDTQYF.

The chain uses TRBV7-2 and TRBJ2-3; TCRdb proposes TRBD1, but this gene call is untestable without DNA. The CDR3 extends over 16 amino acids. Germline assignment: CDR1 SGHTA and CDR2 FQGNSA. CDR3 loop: CASSGYGAPSTDTQYF.

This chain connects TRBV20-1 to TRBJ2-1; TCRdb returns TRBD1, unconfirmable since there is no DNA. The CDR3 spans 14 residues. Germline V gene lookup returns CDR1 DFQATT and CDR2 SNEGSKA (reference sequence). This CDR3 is CSARDRGSYNEQFF.

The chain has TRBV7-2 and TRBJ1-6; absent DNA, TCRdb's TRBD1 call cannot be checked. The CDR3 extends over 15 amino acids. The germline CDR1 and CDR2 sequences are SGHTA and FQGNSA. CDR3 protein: CASSLAAGQDSPLHF.

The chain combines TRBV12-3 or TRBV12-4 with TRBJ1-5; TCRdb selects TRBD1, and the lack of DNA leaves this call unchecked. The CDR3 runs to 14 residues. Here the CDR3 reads CASRSGAASGPQHF.

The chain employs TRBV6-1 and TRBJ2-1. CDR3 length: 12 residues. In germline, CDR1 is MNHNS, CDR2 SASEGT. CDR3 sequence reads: CASSAYPNEQFF.

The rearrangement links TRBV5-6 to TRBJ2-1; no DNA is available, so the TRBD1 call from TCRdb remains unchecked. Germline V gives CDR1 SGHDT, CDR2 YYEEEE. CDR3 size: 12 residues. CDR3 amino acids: CASSLQGPQQFF.